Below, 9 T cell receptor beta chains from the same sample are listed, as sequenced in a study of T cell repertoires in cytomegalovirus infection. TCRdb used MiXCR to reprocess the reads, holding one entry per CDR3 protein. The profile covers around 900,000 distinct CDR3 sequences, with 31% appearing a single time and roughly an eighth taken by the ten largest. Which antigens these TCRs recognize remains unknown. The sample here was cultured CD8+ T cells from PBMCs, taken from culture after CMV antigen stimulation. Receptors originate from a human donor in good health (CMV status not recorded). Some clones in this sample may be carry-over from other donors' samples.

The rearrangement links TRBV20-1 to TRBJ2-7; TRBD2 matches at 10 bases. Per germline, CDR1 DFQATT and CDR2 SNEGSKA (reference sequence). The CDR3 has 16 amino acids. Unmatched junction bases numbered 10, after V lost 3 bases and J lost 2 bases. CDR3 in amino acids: CSASNSGGDETYEQYV. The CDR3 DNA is TGCAGTGCTAGTAACAGCGGGGGGGACGAAACCTACGAGCAGTACGTC.

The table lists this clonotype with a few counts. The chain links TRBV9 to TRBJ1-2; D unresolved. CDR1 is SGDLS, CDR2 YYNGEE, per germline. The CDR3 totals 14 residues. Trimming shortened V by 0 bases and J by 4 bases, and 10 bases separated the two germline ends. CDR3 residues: CASSVGSQVYGYTF. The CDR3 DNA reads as TGTGCCAGCAGCGTAGGAAGTCAGGTCTATGGCTACACCTTC.

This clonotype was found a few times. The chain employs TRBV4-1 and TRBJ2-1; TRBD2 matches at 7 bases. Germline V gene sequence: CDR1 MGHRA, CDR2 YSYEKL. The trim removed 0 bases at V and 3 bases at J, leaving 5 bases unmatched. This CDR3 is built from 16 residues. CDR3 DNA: TGCGCCAGCAGCCAAGATTACCGCGGGGGCTACAATGAGCAGTTCTTC. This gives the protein CASSQDYRGGYNEQFF.

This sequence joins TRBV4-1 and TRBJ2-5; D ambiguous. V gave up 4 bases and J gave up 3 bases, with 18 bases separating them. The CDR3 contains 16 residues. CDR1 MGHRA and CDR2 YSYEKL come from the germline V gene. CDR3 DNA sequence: TGCGCCAGCAGCCTCCAGACGAGACTGTATGAAGAGACCCAGTACTTC. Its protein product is CASSLQTRLYEETQYF.

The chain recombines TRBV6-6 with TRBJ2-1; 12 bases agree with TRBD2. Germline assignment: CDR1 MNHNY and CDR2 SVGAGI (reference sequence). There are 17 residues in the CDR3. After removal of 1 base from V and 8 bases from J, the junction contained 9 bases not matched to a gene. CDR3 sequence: CASSYWLAGGPGDEQFF. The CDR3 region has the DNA TGTGCCAGCAGTTACTGGCTAGCGGGGGGGCCCGGGGATGAGCAGTTCTTC.

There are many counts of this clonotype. The CDR3, as DNA: TGTGCCAGCAGCTATACAGGGGCTGAAGCTTTCTTT. Its translation is CASSYTGAEAFF. The chain recombines TRBV7-2 with TRBJ1-1; TRBD1 matches at 7 bases. CDR1 is SGHTA, CDR2 FQGNSA, per germline. J gave up 6 bases and V 4 bases, and 2 bases lay outside the gene matches. CDR3 length equals 12 residues.

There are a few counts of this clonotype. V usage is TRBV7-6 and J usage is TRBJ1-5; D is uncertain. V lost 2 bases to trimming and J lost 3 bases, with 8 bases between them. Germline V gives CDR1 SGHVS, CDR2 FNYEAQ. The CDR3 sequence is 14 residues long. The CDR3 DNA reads TGTGCCAGCAGCTTAAACGGGGTCAATCAGCCCCAGCATTTT. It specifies CASSLNGVNQPQHF.

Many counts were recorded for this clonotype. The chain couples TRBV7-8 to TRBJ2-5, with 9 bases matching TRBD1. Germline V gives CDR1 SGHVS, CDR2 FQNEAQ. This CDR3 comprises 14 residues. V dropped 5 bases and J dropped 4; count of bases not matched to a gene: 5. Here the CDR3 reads CASSNRGRRETQYF. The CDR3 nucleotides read TGTGCCAGCAGCAACAGGGGGCGCCGAGAGACCCAGTACTTC.

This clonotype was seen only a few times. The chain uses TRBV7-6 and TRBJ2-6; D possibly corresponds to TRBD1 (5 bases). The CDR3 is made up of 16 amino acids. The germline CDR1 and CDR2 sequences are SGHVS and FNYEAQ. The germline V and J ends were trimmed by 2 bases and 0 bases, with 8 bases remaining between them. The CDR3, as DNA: TGTGCCAGCAGCTTACCAGGGCACTCTGGGGCCAACGTCCTGACTTTC. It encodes CASSLPGHSGANVLTF.